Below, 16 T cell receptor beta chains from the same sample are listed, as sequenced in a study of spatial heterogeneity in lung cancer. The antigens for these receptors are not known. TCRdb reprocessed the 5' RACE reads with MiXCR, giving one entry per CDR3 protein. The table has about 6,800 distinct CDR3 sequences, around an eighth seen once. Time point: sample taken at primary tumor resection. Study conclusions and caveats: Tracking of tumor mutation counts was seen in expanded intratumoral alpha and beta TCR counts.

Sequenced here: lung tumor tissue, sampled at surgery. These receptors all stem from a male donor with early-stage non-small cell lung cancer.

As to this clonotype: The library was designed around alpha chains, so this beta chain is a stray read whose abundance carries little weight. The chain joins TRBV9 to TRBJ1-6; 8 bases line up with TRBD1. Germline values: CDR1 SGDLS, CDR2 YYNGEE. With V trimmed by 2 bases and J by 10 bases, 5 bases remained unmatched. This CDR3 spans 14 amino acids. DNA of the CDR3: TGTGCCAGCAGCGTGGACAGGGTAGGCTCACCCCTCCACTTT. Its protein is CASSVDRVGSPLHF.

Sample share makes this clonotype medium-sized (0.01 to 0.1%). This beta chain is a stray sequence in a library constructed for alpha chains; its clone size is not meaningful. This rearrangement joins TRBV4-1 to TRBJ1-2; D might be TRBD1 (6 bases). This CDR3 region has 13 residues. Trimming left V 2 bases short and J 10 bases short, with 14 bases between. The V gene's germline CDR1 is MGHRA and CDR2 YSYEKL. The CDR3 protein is CASSQIQGEYYTF. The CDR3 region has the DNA TGCGCCAGCAGCCAAATACAGGGAGAATACTACACCTTC.

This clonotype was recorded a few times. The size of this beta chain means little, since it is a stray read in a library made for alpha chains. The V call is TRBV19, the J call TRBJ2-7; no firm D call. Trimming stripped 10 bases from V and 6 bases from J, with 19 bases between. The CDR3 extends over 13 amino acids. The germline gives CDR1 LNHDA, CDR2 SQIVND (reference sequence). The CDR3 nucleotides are TGTGCCACTCCGTGCCCTAAAGTGATCGAGCAGTACTTC. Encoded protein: CATPCPKVIEQYF.

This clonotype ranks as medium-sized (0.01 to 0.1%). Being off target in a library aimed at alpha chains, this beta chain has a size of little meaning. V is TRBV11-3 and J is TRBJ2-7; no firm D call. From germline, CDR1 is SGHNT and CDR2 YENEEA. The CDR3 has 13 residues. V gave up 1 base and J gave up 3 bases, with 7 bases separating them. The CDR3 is CASSLGLHYEQYF. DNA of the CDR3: TGTGCCAGCAGCTTAGGTTTACACTACGAGCAGTACTTC.

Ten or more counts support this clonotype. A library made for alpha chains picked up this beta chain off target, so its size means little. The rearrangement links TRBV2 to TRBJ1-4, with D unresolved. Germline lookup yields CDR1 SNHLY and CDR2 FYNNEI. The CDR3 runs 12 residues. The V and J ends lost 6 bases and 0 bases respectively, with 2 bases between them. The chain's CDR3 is CASSATNEKLFF. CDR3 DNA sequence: TGTGCCAGCAGCGCAACTAATGAAAAACTGTTTTTT.

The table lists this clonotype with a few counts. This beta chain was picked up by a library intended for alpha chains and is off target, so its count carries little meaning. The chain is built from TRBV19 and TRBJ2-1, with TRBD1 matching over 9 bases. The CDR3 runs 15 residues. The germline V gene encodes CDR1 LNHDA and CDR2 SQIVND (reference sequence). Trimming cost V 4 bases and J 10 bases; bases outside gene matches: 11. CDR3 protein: CASSTGTGRRGEQFF. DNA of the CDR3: TGTGCCAGTAGTACAGGGACAGGGAGGAGAGGGGAGCAGTTCTTC.

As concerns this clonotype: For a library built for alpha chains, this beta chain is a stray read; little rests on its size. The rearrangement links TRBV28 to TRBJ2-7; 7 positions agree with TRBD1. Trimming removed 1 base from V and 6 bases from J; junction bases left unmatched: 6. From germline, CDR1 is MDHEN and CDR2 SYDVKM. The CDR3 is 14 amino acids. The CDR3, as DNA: TGTGCCAGCAGTTTATATGACAGGGACGGCGAGCAGTACTTC. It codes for CASSLYDRDGEQYF.

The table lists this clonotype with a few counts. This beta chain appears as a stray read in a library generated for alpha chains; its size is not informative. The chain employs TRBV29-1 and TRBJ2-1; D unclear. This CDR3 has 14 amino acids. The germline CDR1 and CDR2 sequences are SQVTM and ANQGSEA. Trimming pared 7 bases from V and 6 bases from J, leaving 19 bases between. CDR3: CSAPPGVGLNEQFF. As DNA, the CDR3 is TGCAGCGCTCCCCCGGGCGTGGGCCTCAATGAGCAGTTCTTC.

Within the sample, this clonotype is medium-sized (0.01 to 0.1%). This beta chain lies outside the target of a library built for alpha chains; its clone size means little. CDR3 amino acids: CSATSDRVTEAFF. The CDR3 nucleotides are TGCAGTGCTACTAGTGACAGGGTCACTGAAGCTTTCTTT. The genes are TRBV20-1 and TRBJ1-1; 7 bases align to TRBD1. Looked up from germline, CDR1 is DFQATT and CDR2 is SNEGSKA (reference sequence). The CDR3 runs to 13 residues. Unmatched junction bases numbered 6, after V lost 4 bases and J lost 4 bases.

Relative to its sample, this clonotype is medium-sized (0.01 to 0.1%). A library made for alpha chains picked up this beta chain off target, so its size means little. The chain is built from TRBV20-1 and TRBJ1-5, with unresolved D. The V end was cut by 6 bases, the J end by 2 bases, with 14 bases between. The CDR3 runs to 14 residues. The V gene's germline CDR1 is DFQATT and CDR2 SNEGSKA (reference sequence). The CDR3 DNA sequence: TGCAGTGCAATAGCGGGCTGGGGCAATCAGCCCCAGCATTTT. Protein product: CSAIAGWGNQPQHF.

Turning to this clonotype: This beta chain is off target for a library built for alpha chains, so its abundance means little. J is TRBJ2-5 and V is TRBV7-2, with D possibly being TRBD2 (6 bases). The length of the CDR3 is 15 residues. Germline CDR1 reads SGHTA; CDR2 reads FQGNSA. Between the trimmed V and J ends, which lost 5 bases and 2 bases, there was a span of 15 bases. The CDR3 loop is CASSPGGVGQETQYF. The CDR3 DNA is TGTGCCAGCAGCCCGGGCGGGGTGGGGCAAGAGACCCAGTACTTC. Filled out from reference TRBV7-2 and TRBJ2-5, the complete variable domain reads GAGVSQSPSNKVTEKGKDVELRCDPISGHTALYWYRQSLGQGLEFLIYFQGNSAPDKSGLPSDRFSAERTGGSVSTLTIQRTQQEDSAVYLCASSPGGVGQETQYFGPGTRLLVL.

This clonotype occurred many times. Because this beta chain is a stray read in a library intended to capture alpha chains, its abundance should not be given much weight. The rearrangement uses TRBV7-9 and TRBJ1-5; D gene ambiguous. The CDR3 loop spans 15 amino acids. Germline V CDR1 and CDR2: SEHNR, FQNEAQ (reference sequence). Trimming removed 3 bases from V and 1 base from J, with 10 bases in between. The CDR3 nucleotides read TGTGCCAGCAGCTTTGATGGGTCGAGCAATCAGCCCCAGCATTTT. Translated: CASSFDGSSNQPQHF.

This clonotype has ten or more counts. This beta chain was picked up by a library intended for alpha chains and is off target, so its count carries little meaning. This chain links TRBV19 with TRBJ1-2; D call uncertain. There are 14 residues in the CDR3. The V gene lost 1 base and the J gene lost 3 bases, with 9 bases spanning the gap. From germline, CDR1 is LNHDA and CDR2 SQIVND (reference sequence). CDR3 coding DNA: TGTGCCAGTAGTATAGGGGCCGGAGACTATGGCTACACCTTC. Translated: CASSIGAGDYGYTF.

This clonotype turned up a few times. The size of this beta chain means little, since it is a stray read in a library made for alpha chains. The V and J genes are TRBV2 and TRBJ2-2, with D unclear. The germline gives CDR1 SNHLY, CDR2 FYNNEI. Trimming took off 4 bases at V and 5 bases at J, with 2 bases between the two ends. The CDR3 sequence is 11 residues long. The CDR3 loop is CASSVTGELFF. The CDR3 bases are TGTGCCAGCAGTGTGACCGGGGAGCTGTTTTTT. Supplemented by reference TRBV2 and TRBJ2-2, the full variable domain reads EPEVTQTPSHQVTQMGQEVILRCVPISNHLYFYWYRQILGQKVEFLVSFYNNEISEKSEIFDDQFSVERPDGSNFTLKIRSTKLEDSAMYFCASSVTGELFFGEGSRLTVL.

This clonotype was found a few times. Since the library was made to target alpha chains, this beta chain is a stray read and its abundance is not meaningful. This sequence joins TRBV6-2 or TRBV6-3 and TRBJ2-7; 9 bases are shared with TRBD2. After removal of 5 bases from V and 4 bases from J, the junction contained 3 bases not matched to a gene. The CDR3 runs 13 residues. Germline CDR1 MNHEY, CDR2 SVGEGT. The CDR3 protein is CASSQLAGYEQYF. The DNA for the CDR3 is TGTGCCAGCAGTCAGCTAGCGGGGTACGAGCAGTACTTC.

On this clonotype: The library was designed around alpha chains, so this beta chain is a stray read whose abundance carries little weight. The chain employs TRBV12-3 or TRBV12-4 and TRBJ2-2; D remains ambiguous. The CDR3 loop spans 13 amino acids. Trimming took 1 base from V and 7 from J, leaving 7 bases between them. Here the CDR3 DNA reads TGTGCCAGCAGTTTAGTGAGAAGCGGGGAGCTGTTTTTT. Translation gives CASSLVRSGELFF.